The T cell receptor (beta chain) described here comes from a study of cytomegalovirus exposure and HLA in healthy donors. The PCR was carried out with 60 Vbeta primers and 13 Jbeta primers. Only in-frame clones appear in the TCRdb table, and some are missing; sequencing was by immunoSEQ multiplex PCR. The repertoire holds under 65,000 clones, with 80% as singletons. Study-wide results and caveats: Productive status was seen about 90% or about 30% of the time for most TCR beta V segments in an earlier analysis. One variant, a missense change in DCLRE1C, was linked in a later analysis to TCR beta V- and J-gene trimming. Later, an analysis showed that TCR beta chains associated with HLA were more clonally expanded than others that were equally common.

Looked up from germline, CDR1 is SQVTM and CDR2 is ANQGSEA. The CDR3 sequence is 14 residues long. V trimming: 6 bases; J trimming: 4 bases; junction bases outside the gene matches: 7. Comments on this clone: The antigen is undetermined.

This clonotype was sampled from a man aged 30 to 39 in good health and CMV-seropositive. The sample comprised PBMCs. This chain links TRBV29-1 with TRBJ2-1; 9 bases are a match to TRBD1. CDR3 bases: TGCAGCGTCCCGACAGGGGGATTGTACAATGAGCAGTTCTTC. Amino acid sequence: CSVPTGGLYNEQFF.